This T cell receptor beta chain was sequenced during a study of cytotoxic CD8 clonotypes in ibrutinib-treated CLL. Looking at the study overall: Enrolment comprised approximately 10 relapsed/refractory and approximately 16 treatment-naive patients; roughly 18 were IGHV unmutated. When averaged across all of the samples, the counts came to some 250,000 productive templates and tens of thousands of productive rearrangements.

Deep sequencing aimed at 1 in 200,000 to 1 in 1 million T cells' resolution. The protocol was immunoSEQ multiplex PCR, while the TCRdb copy is restricted to in-frame clones and leaves out a portion. The data show around 70,000 clones, 68% seen once. Note on this clone: Its antigen is unknown.

General study findings and limits: At the start, clonality exceeded age-matched healthy donors and followed circulating CD8+ T-cell counts.

Germline V gives CDR1 SEHNR, CDR2 FQNEAQ (reference sequence). V was trimmed by 1 base and J by 0 bases, leaving 6 bases between them. This CDR3 has 15 residues. This clonotype was sampled from a human donor with chronic lymphocytic leukemia. This sample comprised PBMCs, obtained after 12 months of ibrutinib treatment. The chain links TRBV7-9 to TRBJ2-2; D assignment may be TRBD1 or TRBD2 (5 bases each). As DNA, the CDR3 is TGTGCCAGCAGCTTAGGAGGGGCGAACACCGGGGAGCTGTTTTTT. It yields the protein CASSLGGANTGELFF.